The 27 T cell receptor beta chains in this list originate from one sample, sequenced in a study of Tregs in tolerant kidney transplant recipients. These receptors have no identified antigens. Using immunoSEQ multiplex PCR, the repertoire was profiled, and TCRdb retains in-frame clones only, with some absent. Of about 5,600 clones detected, around 90% appear once; the ten largest clones hold about 3.8%. Sequencing was performed on Tregs from blood cultured with allogeneic cells, taken before the transplant. All receptors come from a human patient who received a combined kidney and bone marrow transplant.

This rearrangement joins TRBV6-6 to TRBJ1-2; D perhaps matches TRBD1 (5 bases). The CDR3 runs to 13 residues. Germline V gene lookup returns CDR1 MNHNY and CDR2 SVGAGI (reference sequence). Trimming stripped 5 bases from V and 2 bases from J, with 9 bases between. CDR3 DNA: TGTGCCAGCAGTCCGGGACCCAACTATGGCTACACCTTC. Amino acids: CASSPGPNYGYTF.

This rearrangement joins TRBV30 to TRBJ2-3; TRBD1 or TRBD2 may be the D gene (5 bases each). Trimming shortened V by 2 bases and J by 6 bases, and 15 bases separated the two germline ends. CDR3 size: 14 residues. Germline V CDR1 and CDR2: GTSNPN, SVGIG (reference sequence). The CDR3 DNA reads TGTGCCTGGAGTCAATGGGACGGTGCTGATACGCAGTATTTT. Its translation is CAWSQWDGADTQYF.

The rearrangement links TRBV5-6 to TRBJ1-2; D gene unclear. This CDR3 has 14 amino acids. The germline V gene has CDR1 SGHDT and CDR2 YYEEEE. The ends were cut back, 0 bases at V and 6 bases at J, with 12 bases in the middle. The CDR3 bases are TGTGCCAGCAGCTTGGCGGGCGTTCTCCATGGCTACACCTTC. This translates into CASSLAGVLHGYTF.

DNA of the CDR3: TGTGCCAGTAGTAGGAGATCATTCCCCGAGCAGTACTTC. Its translation is CASSRRSFPEQYF. The J gene is TRBJ2-7, the V gene TRBV19; no definite D call. This CDR3 has 13 amino acids. The germline V gene has CDR1 LNHDA and CDR2 SQIVND (reference sequence). Trimming left V 4 bases short and J 6 bases short, with 13 bases between.

J is TRBJ1-1 and V is TRBV20-1; D is unresolved. Germline values: CDR1 DFQATT, CDR2 SNEGSKA (reference sequence). Trimming stripped 3 bases from V and 11 bases from J, with 10 bases between. The CDR3 runs 10 residues. CDR3 in amino acids: CSASWAEAFF. The CDR3 DNA reads TGCAGTGCTAGTTGGGCCGAGGCTTTCTTT.

V and J are TRBV6-6 and TRBJ2-5; D is perhaps TRBD1 (6 bases). Germline values: CDR1 MNHNY, CDR2 SVGAGI (reference sequence). The CDR3 loop spans 13 amino acids. The germline V and J ends were trimmed by 3 bases and 5 bases, with 10 bases remaining between them. CDR3 bases: TGTGCCAGCAGTTATTCCCAGGGGGAGACCCAGTACTTC. This sequence encodes CASSYSQGETQYF.

CDR3 nucleotides: TGTGCCAGCAGCTTTATAGGCCTCAGGGAAGAGGCTGAAAAACTGTTTTTT. Its protein is CASSFIGLREEAEKLFF. This rearrangement joins TRBV7-9 to TRBJ1-4; possible D gene TRBD1, 5 bases. Trimming took 3 bases from V and 7 from J, leaving 21 bases between them. Germline V gene sequence: CDR1 SEHNR, CDR2 FQNEAQ (reference sequence). The CDR3 is made up of 17 amino acids.

This chain uses TRBV27 with TRBJ1-3; D may be TRBD1 (6 bases). The CDR3 has 15 amino acids. Deletions cut 7 bases from V and 0 bases from J, with 13 bases between. CDR1 is MNHEY, CDR2 SMNVEV, per germline (reference sequence). CDR3 amino acids: CASKRDTSSGNTIYF. The DNA of the CDR3 is TGTGCCAGCAAGCGGGACACAAGCTCTGGAAACACCATATATTTT.

The chain links TRBV7-8 to TRBJ2-5, with 7 positions matching TRBD1. The CDR3 is made up of 14 amino acids. The germline V gene encodes CDR1 SGHVS and CDR2 FQNEAQ. With 7 bases clipped from V and 1 base from J, the junction kept 6 bases outside the gene matches. CDR3 DNA sequence: TGTGCCAGCAAATATGGACAGGCCCAAGAGACCCAGTACTTC. Residues: CASKYGQAQETQYF.

The chain is built from TRBV5-1 and TRBJ2-5, with D possibly being TRBD1 or TRBD2 (5 bases each). The J call is doubtful: the DNA matches TRBJ2-7 better. CDR1 is SGHRS and CDR2 is YFSETQ in the germline V gene. The CDR3 extends over 12 amino acids. The CDR3 DNA reads as TGCGCCAGCAGTTCTTTGGGGGACGAGCAGTACTTC. Protein product: CASSSLGDEQYF.

This chain links TRBV5-4 with TRBJ2-7; possibly TRBD1 or TRBD2 for D (5 bases each). Looked up from germline, CDR1 is SGHNT and CDR2 is YYREEE (reference sequence). The CDR3 runs to 15 residues. Between the trimmed V and J ends, which lost 4 bases and 8 bases, there was a span of 22 bases. CDR3 loop: CASSPPGGPLRQQYF. The DNA of the CDR3 is TGTGCCAGCAGCCCCCCTGGGGGACCCCTCAGGCAGCAGTACTTC.

This chain joins TRBV7-8 and TRBJ1-5; TRBD1 might be the D (6 bases). CDR1 and CDR2 from the germline V gene are SGHVS and FQNEAQ. V shed 5 bases and J shed 6 bases, with 20 bases lying between them. The length of the CDR3 is 16 residues. CDR3 DNA sequence: TGTGCCAGCAGCCGGAACCCGGCAGGGGTCGGTCAGCCCCAGCATTTT. Its translation is CASSRNPAGVGQPQHF.

The chain is built from TRBV5-1 and TRBJ1-5, with D possibly TRBD1 on 6 matching bases. Trimming removed 4 bases at V and 4 bases at J, with 9 bases between. Germline CDR1 is SGHRS and CDR2 is YFSETQ. The CDR3 runs to 13 residues. CDR3 amino acids: CASSRDINQPQHF. The CDR3 nucleotides read TGCGCCAGCAGCCGGGACATTAATCAGCCCCAGCATTTT. Using reference TRBV5-1 and TRBJ1-5 for the parts outside the CDR3, the full variable domain is KAGVTQTPRYLIKTRGQQVTLSCSPISGHRSVSWYQQTPGQGLQFLFEYFSETQRNKGNFPGRFSGRQFSNSRSEMNVSTLELGDSALYLCASSRDINQPQHFGDGTRLSIL.

The rearrangement links TRBV5-4 to TRBJ1-2; D is possibly TRBD1 (5 bases). This CDR3 has 14 residues. Trimming pared 1 base from V and 8 bases from J, leaving 15 bases between. Germline CDR1 SGHNT, CDR2 YYREEE (reference sequence). The CDR3 reads CASSLSPGTVGYTF. The CDR3 bases are TGTGCCAGCAGCTTGAGTCCGGGGACGGTCGGCTACACCTTC.

This chain uses TRBV27 with TRBJ2-1; 12 bases fit TRBD2. The V segment lost 2 bases and the J segment 6 bases; nucleotides outside the gene matches: 11. Germline loops: CDR1 MNHEY, CDR2 SMNVEV (reference sequence). The CDR3 runs to 18 residues. The CDR3: CASSLTASGRARANEQFF. DNA for the CDR3: TGTGCCAGCAGTTTAACGGCTAGCGGGAGGGCCCGGGCCAATGAGCAGTTCTTC.

The chain has TRBV4-1 and TRBJ2-1; 9 bases agree with TRBD2. The CDR3 is 18 residues long. CDR1 MGHRA and CDR2 YSYEKL come from the germline V gene. The V gene end was trimmed by 2 bases and the J gene end by 6 bases; junction bases not matched to a gene: 14. CDR3 DNA: TGCGCCAGCAGCCAACTCCCCAGTCGGGGACTAGCCCGCAATGAGCAGTTCTTC. Translating it yields CASSQLPSRGLARNEQFF.

The chain combines TRBV20-1 with TRBJ2-5; no firm D call. The V gene's germline CDR1 is DFQATT and CDR2 SNEGSKA (reference sequence). V was cut by 2 bases and J by 5 bases, with 6 bases left in between. CDR3 size: 11 residues. The DNA for the CDR3 is TGCAGTGCTAGACTAGGGGAGACCCAGTACTTC. This gives the protein CSARLGETQYF.

The chain combines TRBV2 with TRBJ1-5, with 8 bases matching TRBD1. The CDR3 totals 14 residues. With V trimmed by 4 bases and J by 4 bases, 3 bases remained unmatched. Germline CDR1 SNHLY, CDR2 FYNNEI. The CDR3 nucleotides are TGTGCCAGCAGTGCAACAGGGGGGAATCAGCCCCAGCATTTT. Translated, it gives CASSATGGNQPQHF.

The chain joins TRBV5-1 to TRBJ2-5, with D possibly being TRBD1 (6 bases). This CDR3 is built from 12 residues. V was cut by 5 bases and J by 4 bases, with 9 bases left in between. Germline assignment: CDR1 SGHRS and CDR2 YFSETQ. The chain's CDR3 is CASSKGGETQYF. The CDR3 DNA sequence: TGCGCCAGCAGTAAAGGGGGAGAGACCCAGTACTTC.

This clone was seen a few times. The chain employs TRBV5-6 and TRBJ2-4; D is perhaps TRBD2 (6 bases). Trimming removed 4 bases at V and 3 bases at J, with 14 bases between. Germline values: CDR1 SGHDT, CDR2 YYEEEE. There are 15 residues in the CDR3. The CDR3 here is CASSGLREGKNIQYF. The CDR3 DNA reads TGTGCCAGCAGCGGGTTGCGGGAAGGCAAAAACATTCAGTACTTC.

This chain connects TRBV18 to TRBJ2-7, with D possibly being TRBD1 (6 bases). The germline gives CDR1 KGHSH, CDR2 LQKENI. The length of the CDR3 is 13 residues. V shed 0 bases and J shed 10 bases, with 13 bases lying between them. This CDR3 reads CASSPPGQAFQYF. The CDR3 nucleotides are TGTGCCAGCTCACCACCGGGACAAGCCTTCCAGTACTTC.

The sample holds one count of this clone. The V call is TRBV6-5, the J call TRBJ1-2; no firm D call. Trimming pared 2 bases from V and 8 bases from J, leaving 12 bases between. From germline, CDR1 is MNHEY and CDR2 SVGAGI. The CDR3 extends over 13 amino acids. The CDR3 region has the DNA TGTGCCAGCAGTTACAGCCGGTTGCGGGGCTACACCTTC. Residues: CASSYSRLRGYTF.

There are a few counts of this clone. The rearrangement joins TRBV19 to TRBJ2-2; possibly TRBD2 for D (5 bases). Germline V gives CDR1 LNHDA, CDR2 SQIVND (reference sequence). Trimming left V 7 bases short and J 0 bases short, with 9 bases between. The CDR3 consists of 14 residues. CDR3 sequence: CASKPGTNTGELFF. The CDR3 DNA reads as TGTGCCAGTAAGCCGGGGACGAACACCGGGGAGCTGTTTTTT.

The J gene is TRBJ2-1, the V gene TRBV6-1, with D perhaps TRBD1 or TRBD2 (5 bases each). Germline CDR1 is MNHNS and CDR2 is SASEGT. This CDR3 comprises 14 residues. V gave up 7 bases and J gave up 3 bases, with 13 bases separating them. The CDR3 DNA reads TGTGCCAGCATTGGGGACCTTTACTACAATGAGCAGTTCTTC. Its translation is CASIGDLYYNEQFF.

This chain connects TRBV7-2 to TRBJ2-3; no firm D call. This CDR3 is built from 14 residues. With 5 bases removed from V and 3 bases from J, the gap between germline ends came to 12 bases. Germline CDR1 reads SGHTA; CDR2 reads FQGNSA. The DNA for the CDR3 is TGTGCCAGCAGCCCAATCACCGGGACAGATACGCAGTATTTT. It codes for CASSPITGTDTQYF.

The chain recombines TRBV5-4 with TRBJ2-2; D unclear. With 2 bases removed from V and 7 bases from J, the gap between germline ends came to 18 bases. Per germline, CDR1 SGHNT and CDR2 YYREEE (reference sequence). This CDR3 has 16 amino acids. The CDR3 nucleotides are TGTGCCAGCAGCTTTTCCAGCCACCCTCGGGTCGGGGAGCTGTTTTTT. Translating gives CASSFSSHPRVGELFF.

The chain couples TRBV9 to TRBJ1-3; possibly TRBD1 for D (6 bases). V was trimmed by 2 bases and J by 8 bases, leaving 14 bases between them. From germline, CDR1 is SGDLS and CDR2 YYNGEE. The CDR3 loop spans 14 amino acids. The CDR3 DNA reads as TGTGCCAGCAGCGTCGGGACAATTCGGGACACCATATATTTT. Protein: CASSVGTIRDTIYF.